This T cell receptor beta chain was observed in a study of cytomegalovirus exposure and HLA in healthy donors. Study-level results: Presence/absence comparisons presumed near-even sequencing depth among donors.

PCR employed 60 Vbeta and 13 Jbeta primers. Libraries were prepared by immunoSEQ multiplex PCR; TCRdb keeps only in-frame clonotypes and omits some of them. The sample contains about 150,000 clones, around 81% of which appear only once. The sample holds a few counts of this clone. The antigen remains unidentified. The clonotype was recovered from a woman aged 40 to 50 in good health and CMV-seropositive. The specimen was PBMCs.

The CDR3, as DNA: TGTGCCACCGACAGTAAGACGGCCGGGGAGCTGTTTTTT. Residues: CATDSKTAGELFF. This chain links TRBV6-4 with TRBJ2-2; possibly TRBD1 for D (5 bases). CDR1 is MRHNA and CDR2 is SNTAGT in the germline V gene. CDR3 length equals 13 residues. Trimming stripped 10 bases from V and 6 bases from J, with 15 bases between.